This T cell receptor (beta chain) was sequenced in a study of CD8 T cells in ankylosing spondylitis (dated by TCRdb to between 2016 and 2019). Some background on the complete study: The study set out to find disease-linked TCR variants by profiling T cell receptor beta repertoires in ankylosing spondylitis patients and healthy donors. The whole study cohort included 90 to 120 healthy donors and 25 ankylosing spondylitis patients. Peripheral blood was sampled, and synovial fluid was additionally collected from ankylosing spondylitis patients. What the research found in general, with its limitations: The disease-linked clones were reported as significantly enriched in matched synovial fluid samples from ankylosing spondylitis patients. Some of the motif variants had been reported before in the synovial fluid and blood of reactive arthritis patients, a finding that suggests common disease-initiation mechanisms. Blood from ankylosing spondylitis patients appeared to be characterized by a TCR beta motif composed of about eight highly homologous amino acid variants. A CD8+ phenotype was shown by the disease-linked clones, which were found at relatively low frequencies in peripheral blood.

From a lookup of the germline V gene, CDR1 and CDR2 are SGHRS and YFSETQ. V and J are trimmed by 2 bases and 7 bases, and the gene matches miss 11 bases of the junction. Spanning cysteine to phenylalanine, the CDR3 consists of 16 amino acids. Just the 48-base CDR3 DNA is kept, in frame starting at base 1. The sample holds many counts of this clonotype. The antigen this receptor binds is unknown. Per-base qualities were not stored, and no clone one base away is much larger. TCRdb records Illumina HiSeq 2500 as the sequencer. Quantitative 5'-RACE with molecular barcodes was the method used to prepare the TCR beta libraries. The study's processing was this. A new computational method, built on a probabilistic model of VDJ rearrangement, was used to identify disease-linked TCR variants. TCRdb reran the public reads through fastp at Q25 and MiXCR, keeping productive beta chains. Each record represents a unique CDR3 protein, reported with the most common genes and DNA among its rows. The authors' filters were not applied to this entry. The sample table shows roughly 350,000 distinct CDR3 sequences, and 8% are seen once. Roughly 14% of the sample lies in the top ten.

The chain couples TRBV5-1 to TRBJ2-1; 8 bases in the junction line up with TRBD2. The sequencing sample was made of blood, either unsorted or a sorted T cell fraction (not recorded which). This receptor was taken from a male donor with ankylosing spondylitis. The DNA sequence follows: TGCGCCAGCAGCTTCTCTTCTGGCGGGAGGACAAATGAGCAGTTCTTC. It is translated as CASSFSSGGRTNEQFF.